This TCR beta chain was sequenced in a study of cytomegalovirus exposure and HLA in healthy donors. Overall study: Samples from HLA-typed donors yielded around 79 million unique TCRs in an early data release. Whole-study results and caveats: It emerged from a later analysis that several of the most significant clusters appeared to be linked to common viral pathogens. Testing in vitro showed a few CMV-associated chains specific for CMV antigens.

The PCR was carried out with 60 Vbeta primers and 13 Jbeta primers. Assay: immunoSEQ multiplex PCR; the TCRdb copy retains only in-frame clones and omits some. The sample records about 200,000 clones, about 70% being singletons. Comments on this clone: Its antigen is undetermined.

From germline, CDR1 is SGHRS and CDR2 YFSETQ. This CDR3 has 15 residues. The ends were cut back, 0 bases at V and 7 bases at J, with 16 bases in the middle. Material: PBMCs. This chain uses TRBV5-1 with TRBJ1-2; D might be TRBD1 (5 bases). The receptor was derived from a man aged 40-49 years in good health and CMV-seropositive. CDR3 coding DNA: TGCGCCAGCAGCTTGGGAGACTCGGGGGTAGGTGGCTACACCTTC. This encodes CASSLGDSGVGGYTF.